This record covers a single TCR beta chain. This sample was included in a study of T cells in Graves' hyperthyroidism and ophthalmopathy. Orbital computed tomography, thyroid ultrasound, serum thyroxine and TRAb, and clinical symptoms together informed the diagnoses. The source material, RNA transcripts, was used to amplify TCR beta CDR3 regions. A set of HTBI primers served as the primers for a first-round RT-PCR of the TCR CDR3. From the multiplex PCR reads, TCRdb called clonotypes with MiXCR, one entry per CDR3 protein. The repertoire includes about 530,000 distinct CDR3 sequences, about 15% of them detected once, and approximately 18% sits in the top ten. CDR1 is MDHEN, CDR2 SYDVKM, per germline. CDR3 length: 14 residues. After removal of 3 bases from V and 7 bases from J, the junction contained 8 bases not matched to a gene.

Material for sequencing was blood. The receptor was isolated from a woman under 30 with Graves' ophthalmopathy. The V call is TRBV28, the J call TRBJ2-5, with 7 nucleotides matching TRBD2. In DNA form, the CDR3 reads TGTGCCAGCAGTTTCGTGGGGGGGGGAGGGACCCAGTACTTC. Translation: CASSFVGGGGTQYF.